The 9 T cell receptor beta chains presented below share a single source sample, sequenced in a study of monozygotic twins with inflammatory bowel disease. TCRdb re-called the 5' RACE reads and shows each CDR3 protein once, DNA omitted. Here the sample table reports approximately 400,000 distinct CDR3 sequences. The sequencing sample was made of blood. Every receptor here comes from a human donor with ulcerative colitis or Crohn's disease, or a healthy co-twin of an affected twin (not recorded which).

The J gene is TRBJ2-7, the V gene TRBV5-4; TCRdb outputs TRBD1, but without DNA this stays unchecked. Germline V gives CDR1 SGHNT, CDR2 YYREEE (reference sequence). CDR3 length: 16 amino acids. The chain's CDR3 is CASSLIGQATNYEQYF.

The rearrangement uses TRBV24-1 and TRBJ2-1. Germline loops: CDR1 KGHDR, CDR2 SFDVKD. This CDR3 has 14 residues. CDR3 in amino acids: CATSDQSSYNEQFF.

The chain combines TRBV29-1 with TRBJ2-5. CDR3 size: 13 residues. The germline gives CDR1 SQVTM, CDR2 ANQGSEA. CDR3 in amino acids: CSVAGGSQETQYF. The whole variable domain, remainder taken from reference TRBV29-1 and TRBJ2-5, is SAVISQKPSRDICQRGTSLTIQCQVDSQVTMMFWYRQQPGQSLTLIATANQGSEATYESGFVIDKFPISRPNLTFSTLTVSNMSPEDSSIYLCSVAGGSQETQYFGPGTRLLVL.

V gene TRBV5-6 combines with J gene TRBJ2-6. CDR1 is SGHDT, CDR2 YYEEEE, per germline. The CDR3 runs 16 residues. The CDR3 is CASSLAPGPGANVLTF.

The rearrangement links TRBV27 to TRBJ1-1. Germline V lookup: CDR1 MNHEY, CDR2 SMNVEV (reference sequence). This CDR3 is built from 12 residues. CDR3 sequence: CASSFSGPEAFF.

J is TRBJ1-6 and V is TRBV15; no DNA is available, so the TRBD1 call from TCRdb remains unchecked. The CDR3 is made up of 14 amino acids. CDR1 and CDR2 (germline): LNHNV, YYDKDF (reference sequence). The CDR3 region is CATSAREENSPLHF.

The rearrangement links TRBV20-1 to TRBJ1-1; the D call from TCRdb, TRBD1, cannot be confirmed without DNA. The germline CDR1 and CDR2 sequences are DFQATT and SNEGSKA (reference sequence). The CDR3 runs to 14 residues. The CDR3 reads CSAPGGFPYTEAFF.

The V and J genes are TRBV20-1 and TRBJ2-3; TCRdb picks TRBD2, but there is no DNA to check that call. This CDR3 has 15 amino acids. Germline lookup yields CDR1 DFQATT and CDR2 SNEGSKA (reference sequence). CDR3 in amino acids: CSARDSSGATDTQYF.

This CDR3 reads CASSYNRGLGAKNIQYF. The chain links TRBV11-2 to TRBJ2-4; lacking DNA, the TRBD1 call made by TCRdb goes unchecked. CDR3 size: 17 residues. Per germline, CDR1 SGHAT and CDR2 FQNNGV.